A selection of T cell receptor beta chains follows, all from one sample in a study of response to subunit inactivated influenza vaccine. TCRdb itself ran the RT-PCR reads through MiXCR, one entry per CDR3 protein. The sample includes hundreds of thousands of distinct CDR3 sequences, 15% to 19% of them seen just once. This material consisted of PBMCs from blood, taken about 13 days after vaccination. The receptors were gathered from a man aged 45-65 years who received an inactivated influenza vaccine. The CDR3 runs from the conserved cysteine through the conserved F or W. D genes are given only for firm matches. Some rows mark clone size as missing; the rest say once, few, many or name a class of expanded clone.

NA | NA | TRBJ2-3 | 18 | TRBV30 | TGTGCCTGGAGACACAAATATGGATTAGGTGCTAGCACAGATACGCAGTATTTT | CAWRHKYGLGASTDTQYF
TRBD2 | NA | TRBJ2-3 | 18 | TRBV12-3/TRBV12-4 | TGTGCCAGCAGTTTTCTAATCGTCAGGGCGGGGGGCACAGATACGCAGTATTTT | CASSFLIVRAGGTDTQYF
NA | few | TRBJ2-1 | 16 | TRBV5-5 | TGTGCCAGCAGCTTGGGGGGCCAGAGCTCCTACAATGAGCAGTTCTTC | CASSLGGQSSYNEQFF
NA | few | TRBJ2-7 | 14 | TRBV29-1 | TGCAGCGTTGAAGACAGGATGGGGAACTACGAGCAGTACTTC | CSVEDRMGNYEQYF
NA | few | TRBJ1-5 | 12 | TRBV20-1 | TGCAGTGCAAAGAAGGGCAATCAGCCCCAGCATTTT | CSAKKGNQPQHF
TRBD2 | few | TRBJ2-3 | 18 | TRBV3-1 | TGTGCCAGCAGCCAAGGTTCGGCCAGCGGGGGCCGAACAGATACGCAGTATTTT | CASSQGSASGGRTDTQYF
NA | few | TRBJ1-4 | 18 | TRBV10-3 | TGTGCCATCAGTGACGTTTATGACTACCAGGGAGACGTTGAAAAACTGTTTTTT | CAISDVYDYQGDVEKLFF
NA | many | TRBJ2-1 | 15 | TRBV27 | TGTGCCAGCAGGAAAGGGACTTTCTCCTACAATGAGCAGTTCTTC | CASRKGTFSYNEQFF
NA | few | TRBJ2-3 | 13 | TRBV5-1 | TGCGCCAGCAGCGGGGGGCGCGGGGATACGCAGTATTTT | CASSGGRGDTQYF
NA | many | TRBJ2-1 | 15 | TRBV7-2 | TGTGCCAGCAGCGTATCACAGGGTTTATGGAATGAGCAGTTCTTC | CASSVSQGLWNEQFF
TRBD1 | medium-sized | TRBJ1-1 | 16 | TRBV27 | TGTGCCAGCAATAGGAAGGGGGCCCGTATGAACACTGAAGCTTTCTTT | CASNRKGARMNTEAFF
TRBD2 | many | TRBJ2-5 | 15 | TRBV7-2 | TGTGCCAGCAGCTTACCTAGCGGGGGACAAGAGACCCAGTACTTC | CASSLPSGGQETQYF
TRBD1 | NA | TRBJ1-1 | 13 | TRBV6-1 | TGTGCCAGCACGCGGACAGGGGACTTTGAAGCTTTCTTT | CASTRTGDFEAFF
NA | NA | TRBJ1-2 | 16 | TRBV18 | TGTGCCAGCTCGCAGGTCCCAGGGCGATCTAACTATGGCTACACCTTC | CASSQVPGRSNYGYTF
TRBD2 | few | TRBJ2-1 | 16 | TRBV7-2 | TGTGCCAGCAGCCCGGCCGGGACTAGCGGGATGAATGAGCAGTTCTTC | CASSPAGTSGMNEQFF
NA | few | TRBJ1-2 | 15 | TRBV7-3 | TGTGCCAGCAGCTTAGAGGGGAGCGGGTACTATGGCTACACCTTC | CASSLEGSGYYGYTF
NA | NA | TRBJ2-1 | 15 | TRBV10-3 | TGTGCCATCAGGGAAACAGCGACCTCCTACAATGAGCAGTTCTTC | CAIRETATSYNEQFF
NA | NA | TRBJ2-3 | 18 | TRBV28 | TGTGCCAGCACCAACGGCGGGCTCTTTAACCCACAGACAGATACGCAGTATTTT | CASTNGGLFNPQTDTQYF
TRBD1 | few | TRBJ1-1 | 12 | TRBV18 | TGTGCCAGCTCACCGGGACAGGGGGAAGCTTTCTTT | CASSPGQGEAFF
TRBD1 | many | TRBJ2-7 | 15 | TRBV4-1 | TGCGCCAGCAGGCCCCACCGACAGGGCTCCTACGAGCAGTACTTC | CASRPHRQGSYEQYF
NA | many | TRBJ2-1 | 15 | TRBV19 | TGTGCCAGTAGTATTCTCCGGACACGGAACAATGAGCAGTTCTTC | CASSILRTRNNEQFF
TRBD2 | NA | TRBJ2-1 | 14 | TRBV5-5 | TGTGCCAGCAGCGCGGGGGGGCTGGGCAATGAGCAGTTCTTC | CASSAGGLGNEQFF
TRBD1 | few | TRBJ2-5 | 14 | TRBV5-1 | TGCGCCAGCAGCTCAGGGGGCAGGATCGAGACCCAGTACTTC | CASSSGGRIETQYF
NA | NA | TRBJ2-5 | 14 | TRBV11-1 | TGTGCCAGCAGCCCCGGACTGGATTTTGAGACCCAGTACTTC | CASSPGLDFETQYF
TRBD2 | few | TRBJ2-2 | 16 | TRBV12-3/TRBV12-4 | TGTGCCAGCAGTTCGCTAGCGGGGGCGGGCACCGGGGAGCTGTTTTTT | CASSSLAGAGTGELFF
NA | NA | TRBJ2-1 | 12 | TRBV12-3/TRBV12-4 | TGTGCCAGCAGTGAAACCCAGGGGGGGGGGTTCTTC | CASSETQGGGFF
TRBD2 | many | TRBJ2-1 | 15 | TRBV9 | TGTGCCAGCAGCGTAGAACTAGCGGACTACAATGAGCAGTTCTTC | CASSVELADYNEQFF
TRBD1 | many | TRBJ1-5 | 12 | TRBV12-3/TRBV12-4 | TGTGCCACCCAGACAGGGAATCAGCCCCAGCATTTT | CATQTGNQPQHF
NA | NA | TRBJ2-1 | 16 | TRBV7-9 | TGTGCCAGCAGCCGTGCATTTCAGAGCTCCTACAATGAGCAGTTCTTC | CASSRAFQSSYNEQFF
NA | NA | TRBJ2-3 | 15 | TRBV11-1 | TGTGCAGTACGAGGCCTAGGGGGGACATCAGATACGCAGTATTTT | CAVRGLGGTSDTQYF
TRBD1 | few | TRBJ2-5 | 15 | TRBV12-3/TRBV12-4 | TGTGCCAGCAGCTTCGAGACAGGGCGAAAAGAGACCCAGTACTTC | CASSFETGRKETQYF
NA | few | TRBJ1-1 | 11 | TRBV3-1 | TGTGCCAGTGTAGCGAACACTGAAGCTTTCTTT | CASVANTEAFF
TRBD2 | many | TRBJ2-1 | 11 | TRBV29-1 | TGCAGCGCCGGACTAGCCGGCGAGCAGTTCTTC | CSAGLAGEQFF
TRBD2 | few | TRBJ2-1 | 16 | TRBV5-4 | TGTGCCAGCAGCCCGGATCCCAGACTAGCGGGAGGGCTGTGGTTCTTC | CASSPDPRLAGGLWFF
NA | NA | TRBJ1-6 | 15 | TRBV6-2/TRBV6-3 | TGTGCCAGCAGTTACAGACGGTCCGGAAATTCACCCCTCCACTTT | CASSYRRSGNSPLHF
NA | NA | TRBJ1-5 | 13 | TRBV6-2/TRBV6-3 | TGTGCCAGCAGTGTAAGGGGAAGTCAGCCCCAGCATTTT | CASSVRGSQPQHF
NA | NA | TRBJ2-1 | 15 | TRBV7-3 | TGTGCCAGCAGCTTAACTAGCGCCACCTACAATGAGCAGTTCTTC | CASSLTSATYNEQFF
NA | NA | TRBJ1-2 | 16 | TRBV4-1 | TGCGCCAGCAGCCAAGATCTGTGGGGGCTTAACTATGGCTACACCTTC | CASSQDLWGLNYGYTF
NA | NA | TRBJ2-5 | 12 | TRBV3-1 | TGTGCCAGCAGCCAGTCGGCGGAGACCCAGTACTTC | CASSQSAETQYF
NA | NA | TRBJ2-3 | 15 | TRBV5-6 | TGTGCCAGCAGCTTGGTGGCGACTGGGACAGATACGCAGTATTTT | CASSLVATGTDTQYF
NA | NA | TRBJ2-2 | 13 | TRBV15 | TGTGCCACCAGCAGAGAGGTGGCCGGGGAGCTGTTTTTT | CATSREVAGELFF
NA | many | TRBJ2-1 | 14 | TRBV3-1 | TGTGCCAGCAGCCAATACGACTCGCTAGGTGAGCAGTTCTTC | CASSQYDSLGEQFF
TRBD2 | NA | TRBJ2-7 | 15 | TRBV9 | TGTGCCAGCAGCGTAGCTAGCGGGGGGTTCTACGAGCAGTACTTC | CASSVASGGFYEQYF
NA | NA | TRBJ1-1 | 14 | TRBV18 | TGTGCCAGCTCATCCCGACTAGGGAACACTGAAGCTTTCTTT | CASSSRLGNTEAFF
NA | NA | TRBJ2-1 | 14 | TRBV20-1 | TGCAGTGCTAGAGACGTCAGGAGGGCTTATGAGCAGTTCTTC | CSARDVRRAYEQFF